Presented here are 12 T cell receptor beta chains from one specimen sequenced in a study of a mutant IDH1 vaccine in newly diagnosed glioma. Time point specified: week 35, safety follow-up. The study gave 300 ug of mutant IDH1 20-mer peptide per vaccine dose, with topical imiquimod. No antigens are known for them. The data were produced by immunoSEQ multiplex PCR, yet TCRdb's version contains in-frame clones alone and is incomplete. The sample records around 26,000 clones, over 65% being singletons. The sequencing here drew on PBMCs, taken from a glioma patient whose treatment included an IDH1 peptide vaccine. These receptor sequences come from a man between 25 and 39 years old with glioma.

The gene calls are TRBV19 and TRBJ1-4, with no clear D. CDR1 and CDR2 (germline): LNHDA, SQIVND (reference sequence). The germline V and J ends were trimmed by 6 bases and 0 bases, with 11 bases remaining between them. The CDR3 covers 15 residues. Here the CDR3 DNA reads TGTGCCAGTAGCCCCGTGTTGACAACTAATGAAAAACTGTTTTTT. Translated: CASSPVLTTNEKLFF.

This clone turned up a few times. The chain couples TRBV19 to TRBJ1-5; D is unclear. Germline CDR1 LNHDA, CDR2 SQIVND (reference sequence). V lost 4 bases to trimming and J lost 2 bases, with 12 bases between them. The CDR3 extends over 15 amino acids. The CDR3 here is CASSTAMEGNQPQHF. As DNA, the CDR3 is TGTGCCAGTAGTACGGCCATGGAGGGCAATCAGCCCCAGCATTTT.

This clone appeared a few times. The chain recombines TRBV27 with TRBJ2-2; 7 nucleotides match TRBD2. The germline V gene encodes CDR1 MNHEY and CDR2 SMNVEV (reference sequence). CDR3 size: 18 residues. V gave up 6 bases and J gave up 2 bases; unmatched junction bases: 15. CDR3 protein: CASSPPGGTLINTGELFF. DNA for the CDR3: TGTGCCAGCAGCCCACCCGGGGGGACCCTAATCAACACCGGGGAGCTGTTTTTT.

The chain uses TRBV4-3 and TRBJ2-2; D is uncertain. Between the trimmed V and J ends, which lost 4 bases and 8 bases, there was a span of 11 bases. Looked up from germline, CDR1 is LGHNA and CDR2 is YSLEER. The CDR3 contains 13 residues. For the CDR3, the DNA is TGCGCCAGCAGCCGGCCGGGTGGGGGGGAGCTGTTTTTT. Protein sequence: CASSRPGGGELFF.

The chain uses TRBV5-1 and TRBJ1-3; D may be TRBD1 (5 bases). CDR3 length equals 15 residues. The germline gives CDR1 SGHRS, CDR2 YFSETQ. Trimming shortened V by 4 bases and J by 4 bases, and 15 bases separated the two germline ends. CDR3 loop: CASSVLGTRGNTIYF. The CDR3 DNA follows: TGCGCCAGCAGCGTACTTGGGACGAGAGGAAACACCATATATTTT.

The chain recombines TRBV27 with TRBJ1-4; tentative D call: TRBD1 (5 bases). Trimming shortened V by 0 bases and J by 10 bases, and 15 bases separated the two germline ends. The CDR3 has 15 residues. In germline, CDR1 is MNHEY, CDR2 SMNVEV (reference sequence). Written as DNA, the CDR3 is TGTGCCAGCAGTTTATCCGGGACCTCGAGGGGAAAACTGTTTTTT. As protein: CASSLSGTSRGKLFF.

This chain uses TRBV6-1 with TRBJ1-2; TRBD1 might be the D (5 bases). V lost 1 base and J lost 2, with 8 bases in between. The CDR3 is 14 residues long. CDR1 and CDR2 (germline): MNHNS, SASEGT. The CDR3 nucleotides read TGTGCCAGCAGTGAAGACAGGAACAACTATGGCTACACCTTC. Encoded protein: CASSEDRNNYGYTF.

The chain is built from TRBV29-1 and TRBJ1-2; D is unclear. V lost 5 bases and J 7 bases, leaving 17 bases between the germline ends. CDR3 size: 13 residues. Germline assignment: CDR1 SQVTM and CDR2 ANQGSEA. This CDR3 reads CSVLFSVNRGYTF. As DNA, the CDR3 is TGCAGCGTTCTCTTTAGTGTTAATCGTGGCTACACCTTC.

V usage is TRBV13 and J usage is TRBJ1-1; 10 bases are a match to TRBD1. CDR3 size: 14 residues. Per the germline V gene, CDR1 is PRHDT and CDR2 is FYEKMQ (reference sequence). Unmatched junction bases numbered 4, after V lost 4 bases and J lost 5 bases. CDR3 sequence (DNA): TGTGCCAGCAGCTGGGGACAGGGGAGGACTGAAGCTTTCTTT. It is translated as CASSWGQGRTEAFF.

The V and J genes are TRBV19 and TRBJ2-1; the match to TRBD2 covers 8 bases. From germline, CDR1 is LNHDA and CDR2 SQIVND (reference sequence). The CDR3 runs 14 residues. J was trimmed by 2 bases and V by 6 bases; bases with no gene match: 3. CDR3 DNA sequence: TGTGCCAGTAGACTCGGGGGGGCCTACAATGAGCAGTTCTTC. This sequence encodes CASRLGGAYNEQFF.

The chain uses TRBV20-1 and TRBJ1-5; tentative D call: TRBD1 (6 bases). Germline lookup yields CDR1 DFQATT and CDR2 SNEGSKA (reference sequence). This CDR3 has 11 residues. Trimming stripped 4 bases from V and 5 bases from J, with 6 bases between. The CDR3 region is CSATGDQPQHF. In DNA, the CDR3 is TGCAGTGCTACAGGGGATCAGCCCCAGCATTTT.

CDR3 region: CASSQGTSSGVNEQFF. As DNA, the CDR3 is TGTGCCAGCAGCCAAGGGACCTCTAGCGGGGTCAATGAGCAGTTCTTC. The chain employs TRBV14 and TRBJ2-1; 9 nucleotides line up with TRBD2. The CDR3 totals 16 residues. CDR1 SGHDN and CDR2 FVKESK come from the germline V gene. V was pared by 1 base and J by 6 bases, with 7 bases of the junction left unmatched.